This TCR beta chain was sequenced during a study of T-cell memory formation after mild COVID-19. V shed 5 bases and J shed 6 bases, with 17 bases lying between them. CDR1 and CDR2 from the germline V gene are SGHVS and FNYEAQ. CDR3 size: 14 residues. The study, taken as a whole, reports: Cross-reactive memory seemingly joined, as some responding clones were found in pre-infection memory.

Concerning this clonotype itself: What it binds is unknown.

TCRdb itself ran the 5' RACE reads through MiXCR, one entry per CDR3 protein. The sample lists some 320,000 distinct CDR3 sequences, about 15% occurring once. The sequencing input was PBMCs or a T cell subset sorted from them (not recorded which). V and J are TRBV7-6 and TRBJ2-7; D might be TRBD1 (6 bases). The sequence was collected from a man between 18 and 35 years old who had mild COVID-19 (a few samples of this study predate the infection). Cell type and time point are not known. DNA for the CDR3: TGTGCCAGCAGCCACGCGGAGTGGGGGCGCGAGCAGTACTTC. This codes for CASSHAEWGREQYF.